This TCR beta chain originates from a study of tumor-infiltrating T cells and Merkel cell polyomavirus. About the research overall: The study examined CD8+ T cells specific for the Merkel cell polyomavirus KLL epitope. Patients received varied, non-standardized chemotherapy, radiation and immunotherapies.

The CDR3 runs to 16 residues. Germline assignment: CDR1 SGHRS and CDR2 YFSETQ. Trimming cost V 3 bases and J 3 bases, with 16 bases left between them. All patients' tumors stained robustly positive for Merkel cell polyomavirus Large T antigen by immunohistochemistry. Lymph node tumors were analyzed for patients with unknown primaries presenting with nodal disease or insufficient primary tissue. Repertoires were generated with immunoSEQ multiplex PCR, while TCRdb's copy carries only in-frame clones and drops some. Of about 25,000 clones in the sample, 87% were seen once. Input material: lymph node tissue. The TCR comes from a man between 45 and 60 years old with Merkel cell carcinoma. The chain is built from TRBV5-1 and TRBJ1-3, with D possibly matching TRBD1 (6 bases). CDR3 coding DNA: TGCGCCAGCAGCTCGGGAGGCAGGGGTGGTGGAAACACCATATATTTT. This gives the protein CASSSGGRGGGNTIYF.